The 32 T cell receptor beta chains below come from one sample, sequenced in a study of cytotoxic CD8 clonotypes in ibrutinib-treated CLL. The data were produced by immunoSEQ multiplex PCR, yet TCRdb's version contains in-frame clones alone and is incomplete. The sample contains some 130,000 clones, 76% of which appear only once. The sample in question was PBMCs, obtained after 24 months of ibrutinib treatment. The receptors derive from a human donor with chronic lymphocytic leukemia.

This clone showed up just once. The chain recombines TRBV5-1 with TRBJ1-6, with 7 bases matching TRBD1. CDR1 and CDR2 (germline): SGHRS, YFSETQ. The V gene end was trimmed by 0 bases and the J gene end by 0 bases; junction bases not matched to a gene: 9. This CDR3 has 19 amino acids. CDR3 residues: CASSLERGQTSSYNSPLHF. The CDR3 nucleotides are TGCGCCAGCAGCTTGGAACGGGGACAGACCAGCTCCTATAATTCACCCCTCCACTTT. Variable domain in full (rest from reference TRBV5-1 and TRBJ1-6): KAGVTQTPRYLIKTRGQQVTLSCSPISGHRSVSWYQQTPGQGLQFLFEYFSETQRNKGNFPGRFSGRQFSNSRSEMNVSTLELGDSALYLCASSLERGQTSSYNSPLHFGNGTRLTVT.

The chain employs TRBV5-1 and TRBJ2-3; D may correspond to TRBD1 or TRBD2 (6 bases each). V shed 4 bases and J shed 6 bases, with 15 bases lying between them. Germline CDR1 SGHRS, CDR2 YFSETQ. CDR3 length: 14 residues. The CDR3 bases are TGCGCCAGCAGCCGGGGGCTAGCAGCCGATACGCAGTATTTT. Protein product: CASSRGLAADTQYF.

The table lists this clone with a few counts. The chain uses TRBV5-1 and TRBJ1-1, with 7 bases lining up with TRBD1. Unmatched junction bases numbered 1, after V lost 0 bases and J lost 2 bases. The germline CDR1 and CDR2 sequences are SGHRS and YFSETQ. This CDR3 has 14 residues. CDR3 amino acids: CASSLDRGNTEAFF. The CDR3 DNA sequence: TGCGCCAGCAGCTTGGACAGGGGAAACACTGAAGCTTTCTTT.

The CDR3 sequence is CASSQPGRWNEQFF. Here the CDR3 DNA reads TGTGCCAGCAGCCAGCCGGGGAGGTGGAATGAGCAGTTCTTC. The chain joins TRBV7-2 to TRBJ2-1; possibly TRBD2 for D (6 bases). Between the trimmed V and J ends, which lost 5 bases and 7 bases, there was a span of 15 bases. The germline V gene has CDR1 SGHTA and CDR2 FQGNSA. This CDR3 has 14 amino acids.

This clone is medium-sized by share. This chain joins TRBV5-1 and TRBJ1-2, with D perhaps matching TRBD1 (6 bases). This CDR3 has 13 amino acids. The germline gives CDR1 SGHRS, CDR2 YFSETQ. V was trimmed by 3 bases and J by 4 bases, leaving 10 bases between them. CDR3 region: CASSWDTLYGYTF. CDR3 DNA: TGCGCCAGCAGCTGGGACACACTCTATGGCTACACCTTC. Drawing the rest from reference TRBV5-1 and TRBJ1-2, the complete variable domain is KAGVTQTPRYLIKTRGQQVTLSCSPISGHRSVSWYQQTPGQGLQFLFEYFSETQRNKGNFPGRFSGRQFSNSRSEMNVSTLELGDSALYLCASSWDTLYGYTFGSGTRLTVV.

The CDR3 region is CASSLGASTRETQYF. Here the CDR3 DNA reads TGCGCCAGCAGCTTGGGGGCTTCCACCAGGGAGACCCAGTACTTC. The chain uses TRBV5-1 and TRBJ2-5; D remains unclear. V was clipped by 0 bases and J by 5 bases, with 14 bases between them. The germline V gene encodes CDR1 SGHRS and CDR2 YFSETQ. The length of the CDR3 is 15 residues.

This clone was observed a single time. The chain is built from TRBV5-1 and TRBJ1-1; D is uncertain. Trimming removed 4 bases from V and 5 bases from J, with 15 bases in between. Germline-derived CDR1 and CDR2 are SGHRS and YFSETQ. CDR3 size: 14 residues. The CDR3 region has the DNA TGCGCCAGCAGCGCCGGAGTGGGCGGGACTGAAGCTTTCTTT. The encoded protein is CASSAGVGGTEAFF.

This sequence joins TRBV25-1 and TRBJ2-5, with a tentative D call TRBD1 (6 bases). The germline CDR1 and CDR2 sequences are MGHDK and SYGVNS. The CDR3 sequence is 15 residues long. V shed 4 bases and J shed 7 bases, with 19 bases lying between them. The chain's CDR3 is CASSATTGQKGTQYF. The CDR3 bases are TGTGCCAGCAGTGCGACGACAGGCCAAAAAGGGACCCAGTACTTC.

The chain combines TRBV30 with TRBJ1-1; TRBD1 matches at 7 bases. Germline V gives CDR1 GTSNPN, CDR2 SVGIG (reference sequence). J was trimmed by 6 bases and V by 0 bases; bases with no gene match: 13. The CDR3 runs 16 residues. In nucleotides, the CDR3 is TGTGCCTGGAGTGTACCCCGGACAGGCCCGAGGGCTGAAGCTTTCTTT. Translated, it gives CAWSVPRTGPRAEAFF.

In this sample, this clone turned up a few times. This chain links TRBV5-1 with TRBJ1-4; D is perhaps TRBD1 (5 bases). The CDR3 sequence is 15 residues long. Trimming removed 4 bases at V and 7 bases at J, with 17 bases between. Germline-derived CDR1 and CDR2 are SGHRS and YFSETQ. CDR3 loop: CASSQIAGGGEKLFF. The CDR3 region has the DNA TGCGCCAGCAGCCAGATTGCTGGGGGAGGTGAAAAACTGTTTTTT.

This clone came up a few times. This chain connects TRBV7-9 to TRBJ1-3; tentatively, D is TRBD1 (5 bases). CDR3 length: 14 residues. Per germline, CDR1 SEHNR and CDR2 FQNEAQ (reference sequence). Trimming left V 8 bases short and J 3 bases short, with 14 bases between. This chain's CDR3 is CASRAGTDGNTIYF. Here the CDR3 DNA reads TGTGCCAGCCGCGCAGGGACGGATGGAAACACCATATATTTT.

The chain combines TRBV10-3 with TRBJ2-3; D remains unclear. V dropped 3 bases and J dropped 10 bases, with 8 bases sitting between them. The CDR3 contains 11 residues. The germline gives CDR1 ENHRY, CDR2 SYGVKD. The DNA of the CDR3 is TGTGCCATCAGTGACCCACGGGCGCAGTATTTT. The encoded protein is CAISDPRAQYF.

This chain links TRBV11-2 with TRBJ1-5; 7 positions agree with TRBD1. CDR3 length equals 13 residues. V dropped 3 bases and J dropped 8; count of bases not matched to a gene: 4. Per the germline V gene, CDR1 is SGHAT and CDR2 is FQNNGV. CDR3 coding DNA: TGTGCCAGCAGCTTGGGGCAGGGGGAGCCCCAGCATTTT. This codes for CASSLGQGEPQHF.

DNA of the CDR3: TGTGCCAGCAGTAAACAGGGGTTCTCTGGAAACACCATATATTTT. Its translation is CASSKQGFSGNTIYF. The rearrangement joins TRBV6-5 to TRBJ1-3; 7 bases align to TRBD1. The germline CDR1 and CDR2 sequences are MNHEY and SVGAGI. The CDR3 runs 15 residues. V gave up 5 bases and J gave up 0 bases; unmatched junction bases: 4.

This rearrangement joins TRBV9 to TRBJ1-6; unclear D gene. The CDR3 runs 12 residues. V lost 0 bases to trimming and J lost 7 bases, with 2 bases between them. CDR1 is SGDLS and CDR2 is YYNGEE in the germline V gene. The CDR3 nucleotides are TGTGCCAGCAGCGTAGGCAATTCACCCCTCCACTTT. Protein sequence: CASSVGNSPLHF.

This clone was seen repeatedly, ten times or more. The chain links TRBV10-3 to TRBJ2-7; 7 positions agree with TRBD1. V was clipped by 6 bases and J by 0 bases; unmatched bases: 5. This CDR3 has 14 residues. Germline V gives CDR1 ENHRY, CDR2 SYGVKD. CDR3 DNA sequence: TGTGCCATCAGGGGACAGTGGGCCTCCTACGAGCAGTACTTC. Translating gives CAIRGQWASYEQYF.

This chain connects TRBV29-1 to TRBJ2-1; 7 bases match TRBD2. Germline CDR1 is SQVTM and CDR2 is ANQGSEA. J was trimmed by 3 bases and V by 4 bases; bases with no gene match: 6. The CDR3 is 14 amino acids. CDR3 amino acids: CSVARTSYYNEQFF. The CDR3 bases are TGCAGCGTTGCGAGGACTAGTTACTACAATGAGCAGTTCTTC.

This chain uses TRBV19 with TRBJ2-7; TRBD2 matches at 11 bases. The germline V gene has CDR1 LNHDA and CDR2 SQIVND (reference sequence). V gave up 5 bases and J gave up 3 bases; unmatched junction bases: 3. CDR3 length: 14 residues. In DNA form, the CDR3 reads TGTGCCAGTAGTGATCTAGCGGGGGGCTACGAGCAGTACTTC. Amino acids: CASSDLAGGYEQYF.

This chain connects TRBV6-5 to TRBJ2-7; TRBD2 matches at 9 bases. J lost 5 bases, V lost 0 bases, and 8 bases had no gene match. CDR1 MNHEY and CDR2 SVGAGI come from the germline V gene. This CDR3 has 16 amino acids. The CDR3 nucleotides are TGTGCCAGCAGTTACTCTGGGCGGGAGGGACCCGACGAGCAGTACTTC. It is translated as CASSYSGREGPDEQYF.

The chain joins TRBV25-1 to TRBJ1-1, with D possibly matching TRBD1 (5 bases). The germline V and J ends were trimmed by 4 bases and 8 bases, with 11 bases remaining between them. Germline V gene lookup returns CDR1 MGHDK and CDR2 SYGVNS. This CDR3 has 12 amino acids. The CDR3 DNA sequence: TGTGCCAGCAGTGCGGGGCGGTGGGAAGCTTTCTTT. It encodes CASSAGRWEAFF.

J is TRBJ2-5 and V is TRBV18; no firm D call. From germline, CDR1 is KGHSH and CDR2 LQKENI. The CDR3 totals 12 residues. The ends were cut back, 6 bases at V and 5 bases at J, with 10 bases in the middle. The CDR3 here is CASSGEGETQYF. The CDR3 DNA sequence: TGTGCCAGCTCTGGCGAAGGGGAGACCCAGTACTTC.

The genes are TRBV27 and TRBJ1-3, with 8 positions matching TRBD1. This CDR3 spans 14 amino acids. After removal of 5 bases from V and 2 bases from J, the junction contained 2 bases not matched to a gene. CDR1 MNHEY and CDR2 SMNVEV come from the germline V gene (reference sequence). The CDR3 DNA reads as TGTGCCAGCAGTAAACAGGGGGCTGGAAACACCATATATTTT. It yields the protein CASSKQGAGNTIYF.

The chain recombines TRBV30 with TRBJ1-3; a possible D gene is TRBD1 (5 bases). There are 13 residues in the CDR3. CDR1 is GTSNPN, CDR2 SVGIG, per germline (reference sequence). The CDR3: CTHYLWGGNTIYF. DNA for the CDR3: TGTACCCACTATCTCTGGGGGGGAAACACCATATATTTT.

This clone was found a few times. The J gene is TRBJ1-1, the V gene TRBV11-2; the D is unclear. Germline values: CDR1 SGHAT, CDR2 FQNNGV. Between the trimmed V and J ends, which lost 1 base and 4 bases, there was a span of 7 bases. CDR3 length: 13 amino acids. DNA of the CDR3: TGTGCCAGCAGCTTAGCGGCACGCACTGAAGCTTTCTTT. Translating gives CASSLAARTEAFF.

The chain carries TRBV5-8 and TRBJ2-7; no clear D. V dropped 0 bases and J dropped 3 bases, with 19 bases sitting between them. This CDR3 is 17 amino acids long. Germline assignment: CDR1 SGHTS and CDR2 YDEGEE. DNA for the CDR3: TGTGCCAGCAGCTTGGCAGGTGCCACGCAAGTCCACTACGAGCAGTACTTC. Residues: CASSLAGATQVHYEQYF.

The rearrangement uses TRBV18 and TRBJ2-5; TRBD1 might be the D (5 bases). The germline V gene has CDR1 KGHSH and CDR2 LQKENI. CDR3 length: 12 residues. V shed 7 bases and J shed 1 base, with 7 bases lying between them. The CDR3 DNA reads TGTGCCAGCTGCAGGGTCCAAGAGACCCAGTACTTC. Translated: CASCRVQETQYF.

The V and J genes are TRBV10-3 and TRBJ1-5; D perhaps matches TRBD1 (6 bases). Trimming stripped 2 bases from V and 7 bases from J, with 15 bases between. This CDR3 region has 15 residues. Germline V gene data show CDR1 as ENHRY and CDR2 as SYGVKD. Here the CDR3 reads CAISEIGGGRQPQHF. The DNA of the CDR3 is TGTGCCATCAGTGAGATTGGGGGCGGTAGGCAGCCCCAGCATTTT.

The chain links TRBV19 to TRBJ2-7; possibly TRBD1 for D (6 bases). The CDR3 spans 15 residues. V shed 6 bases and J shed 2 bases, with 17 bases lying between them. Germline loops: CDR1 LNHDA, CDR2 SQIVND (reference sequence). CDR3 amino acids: CASSRDNTLPYEQYF. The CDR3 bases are TGTGCCAGTAGCCGGGACAACACGCTTCCCTACGAGCAGTACTTC.

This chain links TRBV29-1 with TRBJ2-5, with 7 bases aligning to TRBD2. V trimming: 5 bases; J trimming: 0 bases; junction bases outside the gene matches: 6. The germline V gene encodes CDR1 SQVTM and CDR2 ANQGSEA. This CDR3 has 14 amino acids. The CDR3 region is CSVSREVHQETQYF. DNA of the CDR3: TGCAGCGTTAGTCGGGAGGTCCACCAAGAGACCCAGTACTTC.

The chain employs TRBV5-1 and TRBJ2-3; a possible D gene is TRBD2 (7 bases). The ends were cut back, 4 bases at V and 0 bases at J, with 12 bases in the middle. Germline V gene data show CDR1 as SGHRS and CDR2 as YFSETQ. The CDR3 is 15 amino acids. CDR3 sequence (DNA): TGCGCCAGCAGCCTAGGGGGGGTTAGCACAGATACGCAGTATTTT. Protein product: CASSLGGVSTDTQYF.

The CDR3 DNA follows: TGTGCCGGGTTGGAGGGGGGCTACGAGCAGTACTTC. It codes for CAGLEGGYEQYF. The rearrangement links TRBV19 to TRBJ2-7; either TRBD1 or TRBD2 may fit D (6 bases each). This CDR3 has 12 residues. Trimming shortened V by 11 bases and J by 3 bases, and 14 bases separated the two germline ends. CDR1 is LNHDA, CDR2 SQIVND, per germline (reference sequence).

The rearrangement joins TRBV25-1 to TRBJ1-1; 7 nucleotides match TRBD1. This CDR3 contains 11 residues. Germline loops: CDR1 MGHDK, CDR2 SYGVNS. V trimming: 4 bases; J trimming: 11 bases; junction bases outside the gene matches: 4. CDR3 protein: CASSGYRGAFF. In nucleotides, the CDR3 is TGTGCCAGCAGTGGCTACAGGGGTGCTTTCTTT.